The rows below give T cell receptor beta chains drawn from one sample of a study of shared clonotypes between healthy human individuals. This table comes from immunoSEQ multiplex PCR, and its TCRdb copy is limited to in-frame clones, with some not included. Of about 2.2 million clones listed, roughly 91% are singletons. The sequencing sample was made of naive CD8+ T cells from PBMCs. Source of these receptors: a man in his late teens or twenties in good health. Some clones in this sample may be carry-over from other donors' samples. The CDR3 runs from the conserved cysteine through the conserved F or W. Each record gives: D gene, clone size, J gene, CDR3 length, V gene, CDR3 protein, CDR3 DNA. A D gene is named only where the DNA matches it firmly. Rows may omit the clone size; those that give it use once, few, many or a size class.

TRBD2 once TRBJ2-1 16 TRBV5-4 CASSLRLAGGSGEQFF TGTGCCAGCAGCTTGCGACTAGCGGGAGGATCGGGTGAGCAGTTCTTC
. . TRBJ2-7 15 TRBV7-3 CASSLSSEGIHEQYF TGTGCCAGCAGCTTAAGTTCTGAGGGTATCCACGAGCAGTACTTC
. . TRBJ1-6 13 TRBV25-1 CASTGTRGSPLHF TGTGCCAGCACCGGGACACGGGGTTCACCCCTCCACTTT
. . TRBJ1-2 16 TRBV6-5 CASSYGAELANYGYTF TGTGCCAGCAGTTACGGGGCAGAGTTAGCTAACTATGGCTACACCTTC
TRBD1 . TRBJ1-2 14 TRBV5-5 CASSSVGTGDGYTF TGTGCCAGCAGCTCCGTCGGGACAGGCGATGGCTACACCTTC
. . TRBJ1-2 15 TRBV9 CASNDNPQEVRGYTF TGTGCCAGCAACGATAACCCACAGGAGGTACGGGGCTACACCTTC
. once TRBJ2-5 12 TRBV13 CASSFGEETQYF TGTGCCAGCAGCTTCGGAGAAGAGACCCAGTACTTC
. few TRBJ1-1 13 TRBV7-9 CASSSTGNTEAFF TGTGCCAGCAGCTCGACAGGGAACACTGAAGCTTTCTTT
. once TRBJ2-3 14 TRBV9 CASSLGGSTDTQYF TGTGCCAGCAGCCTGGGGGGAAGCACAGATACGCAGTATTTT
. . TRBJ2-7 14 TRBV28 CASSPVGEGYEQYF TGTGCCAGCAGTCCAGTGGGCGAGGGCTACGAGCAGTACTTC
TRBD2 . TRBJ2-3 15 TRBV9 CASSAGLADTDTQYF TGTGCCAGCAGCGCGGGACTAGCGGACACAGATACGCAGTATTTT
. . TRBJ1-2 14 TRBV7-9 CASSLGMAESGYTF TGTGCCAGCAGCTTAGGGATGGCAGAATCTGGCTACACCTTC
. . TRBJ2-1 17 TRBV7-9 CASSWRTDDLGLNEQFF TGTGCCAGCAGCTGGCGGACAGACGACTTAGGACTCAATGAGCAGTTCTTC
. . TRBJ1-4 13 TRBV2 CASPGADNEKLFF TGTGCCTCGCCAGGGGCGGATAATGAAAAACTGTTTTTT
. . TRBJ2-1 12 TRBV2 CASVGSGEEQFF TGTGCCAGCGTTGGTAGCGGAGAAGAGCAGTTCTTC
. . TRBJ1-4 16 TRBV27 CASSFLGDQLSEKLFF TGTGCCAGCAGTTTCTTAGGAGATCAGCTAAGTGAAAAACTGTTTTTT
TRBD2 . TRBJ2-4 20 TRBV2 CASSELRPGLLAGDENIQYF TGTGCCAGCAGTGAGTTAAGACCGGGACTCTTAGCGGGAGACGAAAACATTCAGTACTTC
. . TRBJ2-7 13 TRBV28 CASSFPGAYEQYF TGTGCCAGCAGTTTTCCCGGGGCCTACGAGCAGTACTTC
. . TRBJ2-1 15 TRBV15 CATSQRSSSYNEQFF TGTGCCACCAGCCAGCGGTCGAGCTCCTACAATGAGCAGTTCTTC
. . TRBJ2-1 17 TRBV28 CASSFGSGTMRMGEQFF TGTGCCAGCAGTTTTGGCTCCGGGACAATGAGGATGGGCGAGCAGTTCTTC
TRBD1 . TRBJ1-5 14 TRBV6-5 CASSPGTGYQPQHF TGTGCCAGCAGTCCCGGGACAGGGTACCAGCCCCAGCATTTT
TRBD1 . TRBJ2-6 19 TRBV11-2 CASSPTPTGVLSGANVLTF TGTGCCAGCAGCCCGACTCCGACAGGGGTACTTTCTGGGGCCAACGTCCTGACTTTC
. . TRBJ2-5 16 TRBV4-3 CASSQRLRGLQETQYF TGCGCCAGCAGCCAACGTTTACGGGGCCTCCAAGAGACCCAGTACTTC
. . TRBJ2-3 12 TRBV7-9 CASSSTTDTQYF TGTGCCAGCAGCTCTACCACAGATACGCAGTATTTT
. . TRBJ1-1 14 TRBV7-9 CASSSDPPATEAFF TGTGCCAGCAGCTCGGACCCACCAGCGACTGAAGCTTTCTTT
. . TRBJ1-5 15 TRBV30 CAWSGAREGDQPQHF TGTGCCTGGAGTGGGGCCCGAGAGGGGGATCAGCCCCAGCATTTT
. . TRBJ2-6 15 TRBV6-6 CASSSPRTGANVLTF TGTGCCAGCAGTTCCCCCAGGACCGGGGCCAACGTCCTGACTTTC
. . TRBJ2-7 14 TRBV6-6 CASIGASDNGEQYF TGTGCCAGCATTGGGGCGAGCGACAACGGCGAGCAGTACTTC
. . TRBJ2-1 14 TRBV13 CASSFSTRLDEQFF TGTGCCAGCAGCTTCTCGACCCGGCTGGATGAGCAGTTCTTC
TRBD2 . TRBJ2-7 14 TRBV28 CASSQTSGPREQYF TGTGCCAGCAGCCAGACTAGCGGCCCGAGGGAGCAGTACTTC
. . TRBJ2-7 14 TRBV7-9 CASSPNEATYEQYF TGTGCCAGCAGCCCAAATGAGGCTACCTACGAGCAGTACTTC
TRBD1 . TRBJ2-7 12 TRBV6-1 CASPGTGGPWDF TGTGCCAGCCCTGGGACAGGTGGGCCTTGGGACTTC
. . TRBJ1-1 14 TRBV6-1 CASSEAGGDTEAFF TGTGCCAGCAGTGAAGCGGGGGGGGACACTGAAGCTTTCTTT
. . TRBJ2-7 12 TRBV5-1 CASSFDSYEQYF TGCGCCAGCAGCTTTGACTCCTACGAGCAGTACTTC
. . TRBJ2-7 12 TRBV18 CASSPIGGEQYF TGTGCCAGCTCACCAATAGGGGGAGAGCAGTACTTC
TRBD2 . TRBJ2-2 17 TRBV19 CASSISWASGSPGELFF TGTGCCAGTAGTATCAGTTGGGCTAGCGGGAGTCCCGGGGAGCTGTTTTTT
TRBD1 . TRBJ2-7 13 TRBV12-5 CASVSNRGSEQYF TGTGCTAGTGTTTCCAACAGGGGTTCCGAGCAGTACTTC
. . TRBJ1-1 13 TRBV6-5 CASSYLGNTEAFF TGTGCCAGCAGTTATTTGGGGAACACTGAAGCTTTCTTT
. once TRBJ2-7 16 TRBV7-6 CASSSRGDKNSYEQYF TGTGCCAGCAGCTCCCGGGGGGACAAAAACTCCTACGAGCAGTACTTC
. . TRBJ2-2 15 TRBV6-1 CASGPGVGGTGELFF TGTGCCAGCGGCCCCGGGGTGGGCGGAACCGGGGAGCTGTTTTTT
. . TRBJ1-5 15 TRBV15 CATSRDMTDYQPQHF TGTGCCACCAGCAGAGATATGACAGACTATCAGCCCCAGCATTTT
. . TRBJ1-1 11 TRBV28 CASRGPGMAFF TGTGCCAGCAGGGGGCCGGGAATGGCTTTCTTT
TRBD1 . TRBJ2-5 15 TRBV11-1 CASSPEDRGRETQYF TGTGCCAGCAGCCCCGAGGACAGGGGGCGAGAGACCCAGTACTTC
. . TRBJ2-7 13 TRBV27 CASSFGTHYEQYF TGTGCCAGCAGCTTCGGGACACACTACGAGCAGTACTTC
TRBD2 once TRBJ2-6 22 TRBV19 CASSPHLVAGIGEGTGANVLTF TGTGCCAGTAGTCCTCATCTAGTTGCCGGTATTGGGGAGGGAACCGGGGCCAACGTCCTGACTTTC
. . TRBJ2-7 13 TRBV4-1 CASSHRTGYEQYF TGCGCCAGCAGCCATAGGACGGGCTACGAGCAGTACTTC
. once TRBJ2-7 17 TRBV19 CASSIGVWAGAPYEQYF TGTGCCAGTAGTATAGGAGTCTGGGCAGGGGCACCCTACGAGCAGTACTTC
TRBD1 . TRBJ2-1 16 TRBV7-9 CASSSLLGDRHNEQFF TGTGCCAGCAGCTCCCTATTGGGGGACAGACACAATGAGCAGTTCTTC
. . TRBJ2-7 13 TRBV4-1 CASSQVTSYEQYF TGCGCCAGCAGCCAAGTGACCTCCTACGAGCAGTACTTC
. . TRBJ2-7 13 TRBV5-6 CASSPRSTYEQYF TGTGCCAGCAGCCCGAGGAGTACCTACGAGCAGTACTTC
. . TRBJ2-1 15 TRBV12-5 CARKTRDFHYNEQFF TGTGCTAGAAAGACCCGGGACTTTCACTACAATGAGCAGTTCTTC
TRBD1 . TRBJ1-1 15 TRBV16 CASSQLTGVHTEAFF TGTGCCAGCAGCCAACTAACAGGGGTACACACTGAAGCTTTCTTT
TRBD1 once TRBJ1-5 15 TRBV27 CASSLDRGRDQPQHF TGTGCCAGCAGTTTGGACAGGGGCCGGGATCAGCCCCAGCATTTT
. . TRBJ2-1 11 TRBV19 CASFRGDEQFF TGTGCCAGTTTTCGGGGCGATGAGCAGTTCTTC